This paragraph covers one T cell receptor (beta chain) sequence. What it binds is not known. The sample belongs to a study of cytomegalovirus exposure and HLA in healthy donors. The study, taken as a whole, reports: Later analysis suggested links between common viral pathogens and several top significant clusters.

PCR used 60 Vbeta primers and 13 Jbeta primers. Only in-frame clones appear in the TCRdb table, and some are missing; sequencing was by immunoSEQ multiplex PCR. In the table there are roughly 110,000 clones, around 69% of which are singletons. The CDR3 consists of 17 residues. From germline, CDR1 is SGHRS and CDR2 YFSETQ. The TCR was taken from a man between 18 and 29 years old in good health and CMV-seronegative. Sample: PBMCs. This chain joins TRBV5-1 and TRBJ2-7; TRBD2 matches 10 bases. The J call may not be correct, given that the DNA end is closer to TRBJ2-5. The CDR3, as DNA: TGCGCCAGCAGCTCCGGGTCCCTAGCGGGGGTCCAAGAGACCCAGTACTTC. This translates into CASSSGSLAGVQETQYF.